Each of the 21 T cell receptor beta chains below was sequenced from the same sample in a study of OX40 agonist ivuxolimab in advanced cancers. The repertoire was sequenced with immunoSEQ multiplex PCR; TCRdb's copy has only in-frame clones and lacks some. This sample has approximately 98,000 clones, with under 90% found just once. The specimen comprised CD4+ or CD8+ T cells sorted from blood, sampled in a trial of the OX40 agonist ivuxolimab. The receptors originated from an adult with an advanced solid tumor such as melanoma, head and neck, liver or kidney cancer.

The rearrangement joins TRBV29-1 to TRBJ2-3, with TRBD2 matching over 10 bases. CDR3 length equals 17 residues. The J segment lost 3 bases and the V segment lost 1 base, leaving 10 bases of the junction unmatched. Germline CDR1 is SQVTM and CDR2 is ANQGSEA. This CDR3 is CSVEGTPGTSVTDTQYF. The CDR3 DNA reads TGCAGCGTTGAAGGGACTCCCGGGACTAGCGTAACAGATACGCAGTATTTT.

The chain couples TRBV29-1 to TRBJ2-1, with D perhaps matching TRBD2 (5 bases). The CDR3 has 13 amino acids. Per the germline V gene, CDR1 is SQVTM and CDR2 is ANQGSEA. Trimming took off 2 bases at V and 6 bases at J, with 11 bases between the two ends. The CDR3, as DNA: TGCAGCGTTGAAATAGCGACGAGCAATGAGCAGTTCTTC. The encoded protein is CSVEIATSNEQFF.

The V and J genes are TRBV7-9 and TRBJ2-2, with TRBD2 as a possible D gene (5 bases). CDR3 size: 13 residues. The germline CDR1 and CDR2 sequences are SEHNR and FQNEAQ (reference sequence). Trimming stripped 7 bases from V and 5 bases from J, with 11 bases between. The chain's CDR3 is CASTSLVTGELFF. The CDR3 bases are TGTGCCAGCACTTCACTAGTTACCGGGGAGCTGTTTTTT.

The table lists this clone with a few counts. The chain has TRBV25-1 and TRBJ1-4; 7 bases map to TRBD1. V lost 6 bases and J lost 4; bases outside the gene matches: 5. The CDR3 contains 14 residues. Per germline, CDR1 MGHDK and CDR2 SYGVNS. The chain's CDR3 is CASSQTGSNEKLFF. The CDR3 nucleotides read TGTGCCAGCAGCCAGACAGGGAGTAATGAAAAACTGTTTTTT.

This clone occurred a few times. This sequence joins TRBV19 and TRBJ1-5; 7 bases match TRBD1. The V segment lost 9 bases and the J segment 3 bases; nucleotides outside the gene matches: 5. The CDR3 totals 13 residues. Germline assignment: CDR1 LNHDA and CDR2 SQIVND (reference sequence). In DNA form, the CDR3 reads TGTGCCAGCCTCAGGGGGGTCAATCAGCCCCAGCATTTT. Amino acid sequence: CASLRGVNQPQHF. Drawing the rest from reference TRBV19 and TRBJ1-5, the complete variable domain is DGGITQSPKYLFRKEGQNVTLSCEQNLNHDAMYWYRQDPGQGLRLIYYSQIVNDFQKGDIAEGYSVSREKKESFPLTVTSAQKNPTAFYLCASLRGVNQPQHFGDGTRLSIL.

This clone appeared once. The DNA for the CDR3 is TGTGCCAGCAGGCCAGGGACGGTGAACACCGGGGAGCTGTTTTTT. Its protein product is CASRPGTVNTGELFF. The rearrangement uses TRBV2 and TRBJ2-2, with D possibly called TRBD1 or TRBD2 (5 bases each). CDR1 is SNHLY, CDR2 FYNNEI, per germline. Trimming cost V 6 bases and J 1 base, with 12 bases left between them. The CDR3 has 15 amino acids.

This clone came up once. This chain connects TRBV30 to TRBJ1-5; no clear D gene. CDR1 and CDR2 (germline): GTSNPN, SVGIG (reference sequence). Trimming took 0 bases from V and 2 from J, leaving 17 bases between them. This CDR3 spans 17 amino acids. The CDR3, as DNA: TGTGCCTGGAGTGTACGGACGGGCGTCGGGGGCAATCAGCCCCAGCATTTT. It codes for CAWSVRTGVGGNQPQHF. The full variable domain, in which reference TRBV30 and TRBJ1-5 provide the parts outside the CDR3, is SQTIHQWPATLVQPVGSPLSLECTVEGTSNPNLYWYRQAAGRGLQLLFYSVGIGQISSEVPQNLSASRPQDRQFILSSKKLLLSDSGFYLCAWSVRTGVGGNQPQHFGDGTRLSIL.

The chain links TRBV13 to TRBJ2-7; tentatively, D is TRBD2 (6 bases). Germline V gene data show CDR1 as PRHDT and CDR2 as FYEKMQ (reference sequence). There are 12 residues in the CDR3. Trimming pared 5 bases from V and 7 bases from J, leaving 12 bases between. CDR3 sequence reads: CASSGQGGEQYF. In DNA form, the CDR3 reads TGTGCCAGCAGCGGCCAGGGAGGTGAGCAGTACTTC. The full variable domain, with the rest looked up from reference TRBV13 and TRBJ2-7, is AAGVIQSPRHLIKEKRETATLKCYPIPRHDTVYWYQQGPGQDPQFLISFYEKMQSDKGSIPDRFSAQQFSDYHSELNMSSLELGDSALYFCASSGQGGEQYFGPGTRLTVT.

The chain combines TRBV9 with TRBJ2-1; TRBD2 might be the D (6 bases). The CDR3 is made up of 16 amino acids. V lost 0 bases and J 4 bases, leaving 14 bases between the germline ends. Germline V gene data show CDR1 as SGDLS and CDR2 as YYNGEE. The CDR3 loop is CASSVGDAGLYNEQFF. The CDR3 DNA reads TGTGCCAGCAGCGTAGGAGATGCGGGGCTTTACAATGAGCAGTTCTTC.

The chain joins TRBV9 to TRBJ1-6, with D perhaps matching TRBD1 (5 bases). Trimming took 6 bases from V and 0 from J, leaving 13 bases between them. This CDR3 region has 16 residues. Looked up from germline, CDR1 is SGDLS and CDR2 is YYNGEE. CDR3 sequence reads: CASTRDASSYNSPLHF. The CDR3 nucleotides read TGTGCCAGCACCCGGGACGCGAGCTCCTATAATTCACCCCTCCACTTT.

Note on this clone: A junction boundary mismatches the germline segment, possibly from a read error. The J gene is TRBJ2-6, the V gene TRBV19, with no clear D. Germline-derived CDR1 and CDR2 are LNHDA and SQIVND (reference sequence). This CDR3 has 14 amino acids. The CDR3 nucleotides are TGTGCCAGTACTATAGGCTCTGGGGCCAACGTCCTGACTTTC. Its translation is CASTIGSGANVLTF.

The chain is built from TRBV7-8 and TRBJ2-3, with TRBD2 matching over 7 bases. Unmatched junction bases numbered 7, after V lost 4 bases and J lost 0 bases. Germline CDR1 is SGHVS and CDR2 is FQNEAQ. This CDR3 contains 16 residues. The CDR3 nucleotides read TGTGCCAGCAGCTCACCTAGCGGACCTAGCACAGATACGCAGTATTTT. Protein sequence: CASSSPSGPSTDTQYF.

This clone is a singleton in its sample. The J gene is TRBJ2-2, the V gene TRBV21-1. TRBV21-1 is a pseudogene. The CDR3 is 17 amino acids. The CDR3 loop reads CASSKVYRDGNTGELFF. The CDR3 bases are TGTGCCAGCAGCAAAGTTTACCGGGACGGAAACACCGGGGAGCTGTTTTTT.

CDR3 protein: CASSPGRDGYEQYF. CDR3 DNA sequence: TGTGCCAGCTCACCAGGGCGGGATGGCTACGAGCAGTACTTC. The chain combines TRBV18 with TRBJ2-7; D is perhaps TRBD2 (6 bases). The CDR3 totals 14 residues. Trimming pared 2 bases from V and 3 bases from J, leaving 11 bases between. From germline, CDR1 is KGHSH and CDR2 LQKENI.

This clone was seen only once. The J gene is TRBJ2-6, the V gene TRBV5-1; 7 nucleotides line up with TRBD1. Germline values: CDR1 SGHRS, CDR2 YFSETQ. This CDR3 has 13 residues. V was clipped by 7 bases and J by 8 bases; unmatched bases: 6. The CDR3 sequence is CASSGQVTNVLTF. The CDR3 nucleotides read TGCGCCAGCTCCGGACAGGTAACCAACGTCCTGACTTTC.

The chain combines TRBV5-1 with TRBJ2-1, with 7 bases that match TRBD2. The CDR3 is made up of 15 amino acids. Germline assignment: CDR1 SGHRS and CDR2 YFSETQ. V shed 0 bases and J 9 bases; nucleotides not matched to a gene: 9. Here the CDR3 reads CASSLEAGASGEQFF. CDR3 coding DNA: TGCGCCAGCAGCTTGGAGGCGGGAGCATCGGGTGAGCAGTTCTTC.

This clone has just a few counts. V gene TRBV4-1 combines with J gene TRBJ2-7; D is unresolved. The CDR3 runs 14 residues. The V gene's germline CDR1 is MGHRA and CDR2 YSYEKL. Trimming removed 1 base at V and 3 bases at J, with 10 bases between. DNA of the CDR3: TGCGCCAGCAGCCAAGGAAAAGGGAACTACGAGCAGTACTTC. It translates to CASSQGKGNYEQYF.

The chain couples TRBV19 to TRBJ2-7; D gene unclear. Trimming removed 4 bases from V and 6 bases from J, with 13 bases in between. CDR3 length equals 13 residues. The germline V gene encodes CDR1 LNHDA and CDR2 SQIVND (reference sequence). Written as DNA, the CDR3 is TGTGCCAGTAGTACCGCCGTAGGGCCCGAGCAGTACTTC. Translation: CASSTAVGPEQYF.

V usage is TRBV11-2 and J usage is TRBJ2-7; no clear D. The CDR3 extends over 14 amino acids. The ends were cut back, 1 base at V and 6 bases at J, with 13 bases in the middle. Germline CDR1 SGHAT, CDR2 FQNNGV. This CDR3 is CASSLVIHLPEQYF. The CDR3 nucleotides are TGTGCCAGCAGCTTAGTAATCCACCTTCCCGAGCAGTACTTC.

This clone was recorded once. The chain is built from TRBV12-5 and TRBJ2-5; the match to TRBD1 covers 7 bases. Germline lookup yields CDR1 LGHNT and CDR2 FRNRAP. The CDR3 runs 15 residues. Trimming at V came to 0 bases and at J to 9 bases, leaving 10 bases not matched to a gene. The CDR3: CASGLVGTAVGAQYF. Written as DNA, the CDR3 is TGTGCTAGTGGTTTGGTAGGGACAGCAGTGGGGGCCCAGTACTTC. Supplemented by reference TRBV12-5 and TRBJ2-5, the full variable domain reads DARVTQTPRHKVTEMGQEVTMRCQPILGHNTVFWYRQTMMQGLELLAYFRNRAPLDDSGMPKDRFSAEMPDATLATLKIQPSEPRDSAVYFCASGLVGTAVGAQYFGPGTRLLVL.

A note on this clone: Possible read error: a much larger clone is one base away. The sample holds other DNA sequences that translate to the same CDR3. CDR3 DNA sequence: TGTGCCAGCAGCGGGCGGGACTACGAACAGTACTTC. Protein sequence: CASSGRDYEQYF. The chain has TRBV7-9 and TRBJ2-7; 7 bases align to TRBD2. CDR3 length: 12 residues. CDR1 is SEHNR, CDR2 FQNEAQ, per germline (reference sequence).